What follows are 2 T cell receptor beta chains derived from one specimen sequenced in a study of response to subunit inactivated influenza vaccine. MiXCR, run by TCRdb on the RT-PCR reads, gives a single entry per CDR3 protein. The sample lists about 520,000 distinct CDR3 sequences, about 25% occurring once. The sequences come from CD4+ T cells sorted from PBMCs, collected 4 to 6 days after vaccination. These receptors were collected from a man aged 45-65 years who received an inactivated influenza vaccine.

This clonotype showed up just a few times. The chain combines TRBV10-3 with TRBJ2-1; 9 bases align to TRBD2. CDR1 is ENHRY and CDR2 is SYGVKD in the germline V gene. The ends lost 10 bases at V and 5 bases at J; junction bases unmatched: 6. The CDR3 is 13 residues long. The CDR3 is CATGLANNNEQFF. The CDR3 DNA reads TGTGCCACCGGACTAGCGAACAACAATGAGCAGTTCTTC.

This clonotype showed up just a few times. The chain combines TRBV11-1 with TRBJ2-5, with no clear D. V was clipped by 0 bases and J by 4 bases, with 12 bases between them. CDR1 and CDR2 from the germline V gene are SGHAT and FQDESV (reference sequence). This CDR3 region has 15 residues. Here the CDR3 reads CASSLARDLRETQYF. The CDR3 region has the DNA TGTGCCAGCAGCTTAGCCCGAGATCTCCGAGAGACCCAGTACTTC. The full variable domain, with the rest looked up from reference TRBV11-1 and TRBJ2-5, is EAEVAQSPRYKITEKSQAVAFWCDPISGHATLYWYRQILGQGPELLVQFQDESVVDDSQLPKDRFSAERLKGVDSTLKIQPAELGDSAMYLCASSLARDLRETQYFGPGTRLLVL.